The next 23 T cell receptor beta chains were all read from a single sample in a study of naive and memory T cell subsets. The beta constant-region primer was an equimolar mix of two oligonucleotides covering TRBC1 and TRBC2. TCRdb redid the calling of the UMI-ligation and nested PCR reads with MiXCR, one entry per CDR3 protein. The sample records 75,000 to 85,000 distinct CDR3 sequences, around 14% being singletons. Sequencing was performed on central memory CD4+ T cells from blood. The receptors come from a human donor in good health.

The sample holds many counts of this clonotype. V and J are TRBV6-2 or TRBV6-3 and TRBJ2-6, with D hard to call. Trimming left V 0 bases short and J 4 bases short, with 25 bases between. The CDR3 loop spans 21 amino acids. The germline gives CDR1 MNHEY, CDR2 SVGEGT. In nucleotides, the CDR3 is TGTGCCAGCAGTTACTCGAGTCTTCCGCAGAGCATTTCTTTGGGGGCCAACGTCCTGACTTTC. Amino acid sequence: CASSYSSLPQSISLGANVLTF.

The chain is built from TRBV20-1 and TRBJ2-7, with TRBD2 identical over 11 bases. V shed 6 bases and J 12 bases; nucleotides not matched to a gene: 13. This CDR3 is built from 13 residues. Germline V lookup: CDR1 DFQATT, CDR2 SNEGSKA (reference sequence). CDR3 in DNA: TGCAGTGCCAAAACCGGGACTAGCGGCCGGCGGTACTTC. Translated: CSAKTGTSGRRYF.

V usage is TRBV6-6 and J usage is TRBJ2-1, with D perhaps assigned TRBD1 or TRBD2 (6 bases each). Per the germline V gene, CDR1 is MNHNY and CDR2 is SVGAGI (reference sequence). Trimming shortened V by 6 bases and J by 4 bases, and 25 bases separated the two germline ends. The CDR3 length is 18 residues. The CDR3 is CASSRLFNRAGGYNEQFF. The CDR3 region has the DNA TGTGCCAGCAGCCGCCTCTTTAACAGGGCCGGGGGTTACAATGAGCAGTTCTTC.

In this sample, this clonotype turned up many times. This chain links TRBV15 with TRBJ1-2, with no clear D. CDR3 length equals 13 residues. Trimming stripped 0 bases from V and 2 bases from J, with 4 bases between. Germline V gene sequence: CDR1 LNHNV, CDR2 YYDKDF (reference sequence). The CDR3 here is CATSRDVNYGYTF. DNA for the CDR3: TGTGCCACCAGCAGAGACGTAAACTATGGCTACACCTTC.

This clonotype showed up just a few times. This chain uses TRBV20-1 with TRBJ1-1; 10 bases agree with TRBD1. V was pared by 4 bases and J by 4 bases, with 9 bases of the junction left unmatched. The CDR3 is made up of 15 amino acids. Per germline, CDR1 DFQATT and CDR2 SNEGSKA (reference sequence). The CDR3 loop is CSATSGTGVGTEAFF. The CDR3 nucleotides are TGCAGTGCTACGTCCGGGACAGGGGTGGGCACTGAAGCTTTCTTT.

This clonotype showed up many times. CDR3 amino acids: CASSQGRTPGQYF. CDR3 in DNA: TGTGCCAGCTCGCAAGGACGGACGCCCGGGCAGTACTTC. The chain employs TRBV18 and TRBJ2-7; no clear D. V was cut by 6 bases and J by 9 bases, with 18 bases left in between. The germline CDR1 and CDR2 sequences are KGHSH and LQKENI. The CDR3 is made up of 13 amino acids.

This clonotype was seen only a few times. The V call is TRBV12-3 or TRBV12-4, the J call TRBJ1-1, with a tentative D call TRBD1 (5 bases). Trimming pared 5 bases from V and 4 bases from J, leaving 17 bases between. The CDR3 has 15 residues. CDR3 sequence reads: CASSPTRAGTTEAFF. CDR3 bases: TGTGCCAGCAGTCCCACGCGGGCAGGGACCACTGAAGCTTTCTTT.

This clonotype was picked up a small number of times. The rearrangement uses TRBV30 and TRBJ2-3; 7 bases match TRBD1. The CDR3 consists of 13 residues. The V and J ends lost 0 bases and 9 bases, in that order; junction bases with no gene match: 6. Germline V gene sequence: CDR1 GTSNPN, CDR2 SVGIG (reference sequence). This CDR3 reads CAWSVKGAGTQYF. CDR3 DNA sequence: TGTGCCTGGAGTGTAAAGGGGGCGGGCACGCAGTATTTT.

Notes on this clonotype: This may stem from a read error, because a much larger clone lies one nucleotide away. The genes are TRBV11-2 and TRBJ1-1, with D tentatively TRBD1 (6 bases). The CDR3 consists of 16 residues. Germline V gene data show CDR1 as SGHAT and CDR2 as FQNNGV. The CDR3 region has the DNA TGTGACAGCAGCCGAAATCAGGGGTTAACGGACACTGAAGCTTTCTTT. Translated, it gives CDSSRNQGLTDTEAFF.

This clonotype showed up just a few times. The rearrangement uses TRBV4-2 and TRBJ1-1; D is undetermined. V lost 0 bases and J 4 bases, leaving 12 bases between the germline ends. CDR1 and CDR2 from the germline V gene are LGHNA and YNFKEQ. CDR3 length equals 15 residues. CDR3 in amino acids: CASSQDGGRSTEAFF. In nucleotides, the CDR3 is TGTGCCAGCAGCCAAGATGGAGGGCGAAGCACTGAAGCTTTCTTT.

This chain joins TRBV12-3 or TRBV12-4 and TRBJ1-2, with 9 nucleotides matching TRBD1. V trimming: 1 base; J trimming: 7 bases; junction bases outside the gene matches: 4. There are 14 residues in the CDR3. The CDR3 bases are TGTGCCAGCAGTTTAGGGACAGGGGTTGGTGGCTACACCTTC. This translates into CASSLGTGVGGYTF.

This rearrangement joins TRBV20-1 to TRBJ2-1, with unresolved D. CDR1 DFQATT and CDR2 SNEGSKA come from the germline V gene (reference sequence). The length of the CDR3 is 13 residues. V lost 3 bases and J lost 4, with 10 bases in between. The CDR3 reads CSASQRNYNEQFF. In nucleotides, the CDR3 is TGCAGTGCTAGCCAGCGTAATTACAATGAGCAGTTCTTC.

At least ten counts were recorded for this clonotype. The gene calls are TRBV5-1 and TRBJ2-5; TRBD1 might be the D (5 bases). CDR1 and CDR2 from the germline V gene are SGHRS and YFSETQ. The CDR3 is made up of 16 amino acids. Trimming removed 4 bases from V and 3 bases from J, with 19 bases in between. DNA for the CDR3: TGCGCCAGCAGCACCCCGGCAAGTTCCAGGGAAGAGACCCAGTACTTC. Residues: CASSTPASSREETQYF. Drawing the rest from reference TRBV5-1 and TRBJ2-5, the complete variable domain is KAGVTQTPRYLIKTRGQQVTLSCSPISGHRSVSWYQQTPGQGLQFLFEYFSETQRNKGNFPGRFSGRQFSNSRSEMNVSTLELGDSALYLCASSTPASSREETQYFGPGTRLLVL.

This clonotype was counted only a few times. V and J are TRBV11-2 and TRBJ2-5; D possibly corresponds to TRBD1 (6 bases). The CDR3 has 15 residues. Germline CDR1 and CDR2: SGHAT and FQNNGV. Deletions cut 6 bases from V and 5 bases from J, with 19 bases between. Here the CDR3 DNA reads TGTGCCAGCAGTTTGCGGGCAGGGGATGGGGAGACCCAGTACTTC. It codes for CASSLRAGDGETQYF.

There are many counts of this clonotype. The V call is TRBV15, the J call TRBJ1-1, with 7 nucleotides matching TRBD1. This CDR3 has 15 residues. Germline CDR1 LNHNV, CDR2 YYDKDF (reference sequence). V gave up 1 base and J gave up 5 bases; unmatched junction bases: 7. The CDR3 here is CATSRVGQGGTEAFF. The CDR3 nucleotides read TGTGCCACCAGCAGAGTAGGGCAGGGGGGTACTGAAGCTTTCTTT.

Many counts were recorded for this clonotype. The chain couples TRBV20-1 to TRBJ2-1; 10 bases are a match to TRBD2. Trimming cost V 0 bases and J 6 bases; bases outside gene matches: 8. CDR1 and CDR2 (germline): DFQATT, SNEGSKA (reference sequence). The CDR3 is 16 amino acids. CDR3 amino acids: CSARDFMASGSNEQFF. DNA of the CDR3: TGCAGTGCTAGAGATTTTATGGCTAGCGGGAGCAATGAGCAGTTCTTC.

This clonotype was counted between two and nine times. The chain couples TRBV28 to TRBJ1-5; 7 nucleotides align to TRBD1. Per the germline V gene, CDR1 is MDHEN and CDR2 is SYDVKM. The V segment lost 7 bases and the J segment 2 bases; nucleotides outside the gene matches: 8. CDR3 size: 15 residues. The CDR3 loop reads CASMEQGKGNQPQHF. CDR3 DNA: TGTGCCAGCATGGAACAGGGGAAGGGCAATCAGCCCCAGCATTTT.

J is TRBJ2-2 and V is TRBV6-1, with TRBD1 matching 7 bases. The germline V gene has CDR1 MNHNS and CDR2 SASEGT. J was trimmed by 0 bases and V by 10 bases; bases with no gene match: 11. The CDR3 runs 16 residues. The DNA of the CDR3 is TGTGCCACCCTACCGGGACAGAGCGCGAACACCGGGGAGCTGTTTTTT. Its protein is CATLPGQSANTGELFF.

The sample holds a few counts of this clonotype. This chain connects TRBV28 to TRBJ2-7; D is ambiguous. This CDR3 is 13 amino acids long. V lost 7 bases and J lost 3, with 13 bases in between. CDR1 and CDR2 (germline): MDHEN, SYDVKM. In DNA form, the CDR3 reads TGTGCCAGCAATGGATTGGTGGGCTACGAGCAGTACTTC. Translating gives CASNGLVGYEQYF.

J is TRBJ1-6 and V is TRBV6-6; no clear D. Deletions cut 8 bases from V and 6 bases from J, with 8 bases between. Germline V lookup: CDR1 MNHNY, CDR2 SVGAGI (reference sequence). The CDR3 runs 12 residues. The CDR3 bases are TGTGCCAGCCACAGCCCTAATTCACCCCTCCACTTT. Translating it yields CASHSPNSPLHF.

This clonotype was recorded a few times. The rearrangement joins TRBV19 to TRBJ2-5; D possibly uses TRBD1 or TRBD2 (6 bases each). V lost 5 bases to trimming and J lost 13 bases, with 29 bases between them. The CDR3 contains 16 residues. Germline V lookup: CDR1 LNHDA, CDR2 SQIVND (reference sequence). Here the CDR3 reads CASSPLNREAKENTYF. The CDR3, as DNA: TGTGCCAGTAGTCCACTTAACAGGGAGGCGAAGGAAAACACGTACTTC. The entire variable domain, with the rest obtained from reference TRBV19 and TRBJ2-5, is as follows: DGGITQSPKYLFRKEGQNVTLSCEQNLNHDAMYWYRQDPGQGLRLIYYSQIVNDFQKGDIAEGYSVSREKKESFPLTVTSAQKNPTAFYLCASSPLNREAKENTYFGPGTRLLVL.

This clonotype was seen only once. The chain is built from TRBV7-2 and TRBJ1-5; D possibly corresponds to TRBD1 (5 bases). Germline-derived CDR1 and CDR2 are SGHTA and FQGNSA. The CDR3 length is 15 residues. Trimming took 4 bases from V and 2 from J, leaving 12 bases between them. Here the CDR3 reads CASSSASGGNQPQHF. CDR3 sequence (DNA): TGTGCCAGCAGCTCCGCTTCGGGGGGCAATCAGCCCCAGCATTTT.

This clonotype was counted at least ten times. This rearrangement joins TRBV5-4 to TRBJ2-5; TRBD1 matches at 7 bases. J lost 2 bases, V lost 6 bases, and 4 bases had no gene match. Germline CDR1 is SGHNT and CDR2 is YYREEE (reference sequence). This CDR3 region has 13 residues. The CDR3 sequence is CASTPDRQETQYF. The CDR3 DNA sequence: TGTGCCAGCACCCCGGACAGGCAAGAGACCCAGTACTTC.